One and the same sample provided the 27 T cell receptor beta chains below, sequenced in a study of response to subunit inactivated influenza vaccine. TCRdb fed the RT-PCR reads into MiXCR, producing one record per CDR3 protein. The table includes around 850,000 distinct CDR3 sequences, roughly 18% detected once. This specimen was PBMCs from blood, taken roughly 5 days after vaccination. The receptor set was obtained from a man aged 50 or older who received an inactivated influenza vaccine.

This clonotype occurred many times. This sequence joins TRBV20-1 and TRBJ1-2, with D maybe TRBD1 (6 bases). V was shortened by 4 bases and J by 4 bases, with 13 bases between the two germline ends. The CDR3 length is 13 residues. The V gene's germline CDR1 is DFQATT and CDR2 SNEGSKA (reference sequence). The DNA for the CDR3 is TGCAGTGCTACCGGGACACCGGGCTATGGCTACACCTTC. Translation: CSATGTPGYGYTF.

The rearrangement joins TRBV4-3 to TRBJ1-4; no definite D call. The CDR3 loop spans 15 amino acids. CDR1 is LGHNA and CDR2 is YSLEER in the germline V gene. The germline V and J ends were trimmed by 0 bases and 2 bases, with 7 bases remaining between them. CDR3 in amino acids: CASSQDRQTNEKLFF. As DNA, the CDR3 is TGCGCCAGCAGCCAAGATAGGCAGACTAATGAAAAACTGTTTTTT.

The rearrangement joins TRBV7-2 to TRBJ1-1; D is possibly TRBD1 (5 bases). CDR1 and CDR2 (germline): SGHTA, FQGNSA. Trimming took 0 bases from V and 4 from J, leaving 12 bases between them. The CDR3 loop spans 15 amino acids. This CDR3 is CASSLAWGSGTEAFF. The CDR3 nucleotides read TGTGCCAGCAGCTTAGCTTGGGGGTCGGGCACTGAAGCTTTCTTT.

This clonotype was seen at least ten times. The rearrangement joins TRBV10-3 to TRBJ1-6; D may be TRBD1 (5 bases). The CDR3 runs to 15 residues. V lost 0 bases to trimming and J lost 11 bases, with 14 bases between them. CDR1 and CDR2 from the germline V gene are ENHRY and SYGVKD. CDR3 in DNA: TGTGCCATCAGTGAGTCGTCCGGGGCTTGGCCACCCCTCCACTTT. It is translated as CAISESSGAWPPLHF.

V is TRBV29-1 and J is TRBJ2-5, with 11 nucleotides matching TRBD2. V shed 8 bases and J 4 bases; nucleotides not matched to a gene: 9. This CDR3 comprises 14 residues. The germline V gene encodes CDR1 SQVTM and CDR2 ANQGSEA. The CDR3 sequence is CSSGASGGSETQYF. Here the CDR3 DNA reads TGCAGCTCCGGGGCTAGCGGGGGGTCAGAGACCCAGTACTTC. Looking up the rest from reference TRBV29-1 and TRBJ2-5 gives the full variable domain: SAVISQKPSRDICQRGTSLTIQCQVDSQVTMMFWYRQQPGQSLTLIATANQGSEATYESGFVIDKFPISRPNLTFSTLTVSNMSPEDSSIYLCSSGASGGSETQYFGPGTRLLVL.

This chain joins TRBV6-5 and TRBJ2-5; D may correspond to TRBD1 or TRBD2 (5 bases each). V was trimmed by 1 base and J by 0 bases, leaving 9 bases between them. The CDR3 sequence is 15 residues long. Germline assignment: CDR1 MNHEY and CDR2 SVGAGI. In DNA form, the CDR3 reads TGTGCCAGCAGTTACTACGGGGCTAACCAAGAGACCCAGTACTTC. It yields the protein CASSYYGANQETQYF.

CDR3 protein: CASSEARSFSNQPQHF. As DNA, the CDR3 is TGTGCCAGCAGTGAAGCCAGGAGTTTTAGCAATCAGCCCCAGCATTTT. The chain is built from TRBV6-1 and TRBJ1-5; D gene unclear. Trimming stripped 0 bases from V and 0 bases from J, with 9 bases between. This CDR3 region has 16 residues. From germline, CDR1 is MNHNS and CDR2 SASEGT.

The chain is built from TRBV12-3 or TRBV12-4 and TRBJ2-2; D might be TRBD1 (7 bases). This CDR3 is built from 18 residues. V shed 3 bases and J shed 3 bases, with 20 bases lying between them. This CDR3 is CASSLTPTGRGDTGELFF. The DNA of the CDR3 is TGTGCCAGCAGTTTGACCCCCACGGGCAGGGGGGACACCGGGGAGCTGTTTTTT.

This clonotype was seen ten or more times. This chain connects TRBV29-1 to TRBJ2-7; D perhaps matches TRBD1 (5 bases). This CDR3 contains 14 residues. Looked up from germline, CDR1 is SQVTM and CDR2 is ANQGSEA. V was shortened by 8 bases and J by 5 bases, with 22 bases between the two germline ends. The CDR3 spells CSCRLGWGRNEQYF. In nucleotides, the CDR3 is TGCAGCTGCCGGCTGGGATGGGGCAGAAACGAGCAGTACTTC.

This clonotype was counted a few times. The CDR3 loop is CASSQGSTNEKLFF. CDR3 in DNA: TGTGCCAGCAGCCAAGGGTCAACTAATGAAAAACTGTTTTTT. V is TRBV4-2 and J is TRBJ1-4; D remains unclear. V was trimmed by 1 base and J by 0 bases, leaving 3 bases between them. Germline V gene lookup returns CDR1 LGHNA and CDR2 YNFKEQ. This CDR3 has 14 amino acids.

The count of this clonotype is one. The gene calls are TRBV2 and TRBJ2-1; TRBD1 is a possible D gene (6 bases). V shed 8 bases and J shed 5 bases, with 10 bases lying between them. Germline V gives CDR1 SNHLY, CDR2 FYNNEI. The CDR3 consists of 12 residues. The CDR3: CASGQPNNEQFF. DNA for the CDR3: TGTGCCAGCGGACAGCCGAACAATGAGCAGTTCTTC.

This clonotype has just a few counts. The rearrangement uses TRBV28 and TRBJ2-7; 7 bases fit TRBD1. V dropped 5 bases and J dropped 6; count of bases not matched to a gene: 10. CDR3 length: 14 amino acids. Germline CDR1 and CDR2: MDHEN and SYDVKM. CDR3 sequence reads: CASSNPTGLREQYF. The CDR3 DNA follows: TGTGCCAGCAGTAACCCGACAGGGCTGCGCGAGCAGTACTTC.

This clonotype turned up a few times. This rearrangement joins TRBV4-3 to TRBJ1-4; 10 nucleotides line up with TRBD1. Germline V CDR1 and CDR2: LGHNA, YSLEER. The CDR3 consists of 17 residues. V was clipped by 4 bases and J by 8 bases; unmatched bases: 13. CDR3: CASSLGTGDLSREKLFF. The CDR3 bases are TGCGCCAGCAGCCTCGGGACAGGGGACCTCAGCAGGGAAAAACTGTTTTTT.

The V gene is TRBV18, the J gene TRBJ2-1, with D tentatively TRBD1 (5 bases). Germline values: CDR1 KGHSH, CDR2 LQKENI. The CDR3 is 16 residues long. V dropped 0 bases and J dropped 2 bases, with 11 bases sitting between them. CDR3 region: CASSPPVSRAYNEQFF. For the CDR3, the DNA is TGTGCCAGCTCACCACCGGTCTCCAGGGCCTACAATGAGCAGTTCTTC.

This sequence joins TRBV20-1 and TRBJ2-1; 10 nucleotides align to TRBD2. The CDR3 is 17 residues long. Germline CDR1 reads DFQATT; CDR2 reads SNEGSKA (reference sequence). Germline trimming cut 0 bases from V and 9 bases from J; bases unmatched to any gene: 14. This CDR3 is CSARESIPLAGVGEQFF. CDR3 bases: TGCAGTGCTAGAGAGTCCATCCCTCTAGCGGGAGTTGGTGAGCAGTTCTTC.

This chain connects TRBV5-1 to TRBJ2-1, with D perhaps TRBD1 or TRBD2 (5 bases each). Germline V lookup: CDR1 SGHRS, CDR2 YFSETQ. The CDR3 is made up of 14 amino acids. V was clipped by 4 bases and J by 10 bases, with 18 bases between them. The CDR3 region has the DNA TGCGCCAGCAGCCCGAGGGGCAGTCCCGAGGAGCAGTTCTTC. Translated, it gives CASSPRGSPEEQFF.

This clonotype was counted between two and nine times. J is TRBJ2-3 and V is TRBV5-5; a weak D match, TRBD2 (5 bases). V gave up 6 bases and J gave up 2 bases, with 16 bases separating them. The CDR3 sequence is 15 residues long. Germline values: CDR1 SGHKS, CDR2 YYEKEE (reference sequence). CDR3 region: CASTPPGGPTDTQYF. DNA for the CDR3: TGTGCCAGCACCCCGCCCGGCGGGCCCACAGATACGCAGTATTTT.

This clonotype has just a few counts. The rearrangement links TRBV5-1 to TRBJ2-5; the D gene is possibly TRBD2 (6 bases). Trimming took 1 base from V and 0 from J, leaving 13 bases between them. The germline V gene has CDR1 SGHRS and CDR2 YFSETQ. This CDR3 contains 16 residues. CDR3 in amino acids: CASSLFSGGDQETQYF. The DNA of the CDR3 is TGCGCCAGCAGCTTGTTCAGCGGCGGGGACCAAGAGACCCAGTACTTC.

In its sample, this clonotype was seen a few times. This sequence joins TRBV12-3 or TRBV12-4 and TRBJ2-2; possibly TRBD1 for D (6 bases). The CDR3 has 14 amino acids. V was pared by 5 bases and J by 7 bases, with 14 bases between. The CDR3 DNA reads TGTGCCAGCAGTCTCAGGGGAGATAGCGGGGAGCTGTTTTTT. This encodes CASSLRGDSGELFF.

This clonotype came up many times. CDR3 region: CSVELGYNEQFF. The CDR3 DNA reads TGCAGCGTTGAATTGGGGTACAATGAGCAGTTCTTC. The chain has TRBV29-1 and TRBJ2-1; no clear D gene. Germline V gene lookup returns CDR1 SQVTM and CDR2 ANQGSEA. The CDR3 consists of 12 residues. Between the trimmed V and J ends, which lost 2 bases and 4 bases, there was a span of 6 bases.

CDR3 DNA sequence: TGTGCCAGCAGCCCACGACAGGACGTCACCGGGGAGCTGTTTTTT. This sequence encodes CASSPRQDVTGELFF. This chain connects TRBV5-4 to TRBJ2-2, with D possibly being TRBD1 (6 bases). Germline CDR1 is SGHNT and CDR2 is YYREEE (reference sequence). This CDR3 has 15 residues. V lost 4 bases, J lost 4 bases, and 14 bases lay in between.

The rearrangement joins TRBV6-4 to TRBJ2-1, with TRBD2 matching over 11 bases. The V and J ends lost 0 bases and 6 bases, in that order; junction bases with no gene match: 4. Germline-derived CDR1 and CDR2 are MRHNA and SNTAGT. The CDR3 has 16 amino acids. The chain's CDR3 is CASSDSRLAGSNEQFF. Here the CDR3 DNA reads TGTGCCAGCAGTGACTCTAGACTAGCGGGGAGCAATGAGCAGTTCTTC.

This clonotype was counted ten times or more. The chain is built from TRBV7-2 and TRBJ2-1, with a possible D match to TRBD1 (5 bases). V was trimmed by 1 base and J by 6 bases, leaving 13 bases between them. Looked up from germline, CDR1 is SGHTA and CDR2 is FQGNSA. The CDR3 runs 15 residues. CDR3 DNA sequence: TGTGCCAGCAGCTTAGAGGGGTTCTCTATCAATGAGCAGTTCTTC. This sequence encodes CASSLEGFSINEQFF.

A few counts support this clonotype. The chain has TRBV6-5 and TRBJ1-1; TRBD1 is a possible D gene (5 bases). V lost 0 bases, J lost 4 bases, and 9 bases lay in between. CDR1 is MNHEY, CDR2 SVGAGI, per germline. The CDR3 has 14 residues. CDR3 DNA: TGTGCCAGCAGTTACTCCCAGGGTCCCACTGAAGCTTTCTTT. It codes for CASSYSQGPTEAFF.

This clonotype was detected a few times. The chain links TRBV4-2 to TRBJ1-1; D perhaps matches TRBD1 (5 bases). This CDR3 spans 14 amino acids. Germline CDR1 and CDR2: LGHNA and YNFKEQ. V was clipped by 0 bases and J by 6 bases, with 11 bases between them. The CDR3 DNA sequence: TGTGCCAGCAGCCAAGATCTTGTGGGGGCTGAAGCTTTCTTT. Encoded protein: CASSQDLVGAEAFF.

This clonotype showed up many times. V gene TRBV12-3 or TRBV12-4 combines with J gene TRBJ2-7; a weak D match, TRBD1 (6 bases). This CDR3 spans 14 amino acids. Trimming cost V 3 bases and J 1 base, with 10 bases left between them. The CDR3 is CASSFGTPSYEQYF. The CDR3 region has the DNA TGTGCCAGCAGTTTCGGGACACCTTCCTACGAGCAGTACTTC.

This rearrangement joins TRBV18 to TRBJ2-7, with 8 positions matching TRBD1. The CDR3 spans 15 residues. Germline CDR1 is KGHSH and CDR2 is LQKENI. V was pared by 2 bases and J by 3 bases, with 6 bases of the junction left unmatched. The CDR3 nucleotides read TGTGCCAGCTCACCAAGGGTCGGACAGGGCTACGAGCAGTACTTC. Translation gives CASSPRVGQGYEQYF.